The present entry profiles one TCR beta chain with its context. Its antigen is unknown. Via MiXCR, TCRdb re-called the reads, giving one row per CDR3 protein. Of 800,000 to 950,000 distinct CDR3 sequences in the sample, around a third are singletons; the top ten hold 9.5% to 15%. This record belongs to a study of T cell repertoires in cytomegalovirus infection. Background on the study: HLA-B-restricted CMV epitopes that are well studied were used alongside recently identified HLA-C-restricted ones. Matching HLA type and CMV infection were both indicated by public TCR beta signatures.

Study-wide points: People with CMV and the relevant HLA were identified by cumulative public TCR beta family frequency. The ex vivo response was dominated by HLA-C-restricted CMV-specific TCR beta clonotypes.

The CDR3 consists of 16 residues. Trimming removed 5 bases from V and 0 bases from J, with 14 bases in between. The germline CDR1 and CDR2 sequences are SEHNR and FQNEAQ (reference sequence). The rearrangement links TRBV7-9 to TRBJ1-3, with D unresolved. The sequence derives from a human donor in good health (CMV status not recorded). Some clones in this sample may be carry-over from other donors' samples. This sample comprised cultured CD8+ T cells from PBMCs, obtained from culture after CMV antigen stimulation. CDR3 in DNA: TGTGCCAGCAGCCGTCCGGACCGGCCCTCTGGAAACACCATATATTTT. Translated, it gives CASSRPDRPSGNTIYF.